These T cell receptor beta chains were read from a single sample in a study of T cells after posttransplantation cyclophosphamide. Clones were read by immunoSEQ multiplex PCR, and TCRdb kept only the in-frame ones, dropping some. The sample yields fewer than 40,000 clones, around 90% seen once. The sample taken for sequencing was naive CD4+ T cells sorted from PBMCs. The receptors shown here come from an older woman in good health, CMV-negative, and a related stem cell transplant donor. Each CDR3 is given with its conserved first and last residue. The D gene is left open where the match is weak. Rows give clone size only sometimes, using once, few, many, or a class for an expanded clone.

j_gene: TRBJ1-2; v_gene: TRBV5-1; d_gene: TRBD1; abundance: -; CDR3aa: CASSLTGQNYGYTF; CDR3nt: TGCGCCAGCAGCTTAACGGGACAGAACTATGGCTACACCTTC
j_gene: TRBJ2-1; v_gene: TRBV7-2; d_gene: TRBD1; abundance: -; CDR3aa: CASSPGQAYNEQFF; CDR3nt: TGTGCCAGCAGCCCGGGACAGGCCTACAATGAGCAGTTCTTC
j_gene: TRBJ2-7; v_gene: TRBV11-1; d_gene: -; abundance: -; CDR3aa: CASTLGSSGLGEQYF; CDR3nt: TGTGCCAGCACCCTTGGGAGTTCGGGCCTTGGCGAGCAGTACTTC
j_gene: TRBJ1-1; v_gene: TRBV7-9; d_gene: -; abundance: -; CDR3aa: CASSLNAVNAEAFF; CDR3nt: TGTGCCAGCAGCTTAAATGCAGTGAACGCTGAAGCTTTCTTT
j_gene: TRBJ2-2; v_gene: TRBV4-1; d_gene: TRBD2; abundance: -; CDR3aa: CASSQAWGASGGTGELFF; CDR3nt: TGCGCCAGCAGCCAAGCGTGGGGTGCTAGCGGGGGAACTGGGGAGCTGTTTTTT
j_gene: TRBJ2-1; v_gene: TRBV19; d_gene: -; abundance: -; CDR3aa: CASSPRGTAYNEQFF; CDR3nt: TGTGCCAGTAGCCCTCGGGGGACAGCCTACAATGAGCAGTTCTTC
j_gene: TRBJ2-3; v_gene: TRBV5-6; d_gene: TRBD2; abundance: -; CDR3aa: CASSSRHSSGVSTDTQYF; CDR3nt: TGTGCCAGCAGCTCCCGTCATAGTAGCGGGGTTAGCACAGATACGCAGTATTTT
j_gene: TRBJ1-5; v_gene: TRBV30; d_gene: -; abundance: -; CDR3aa: CAWSVRGRPQHF; CDR3nt: TGTGCCTGGAGTGTCAGGGGCCGGCCCCAGCATTTT
j_gene: TRBJ2-3; v_gene: TRBV5-1; d_gene: TRBD2; abundance: -; CDR3aa: CASTHGAGDLGTQYF; CDR3nt: TGCGCCAGCACCCATGGAGCGGGGGACCTCGGCACGCAGTATTTT
j_gene: TRBJ2-2; v_gene: TRBV5-1; d_gene: -; abundance: -; CDR3aa: CASSLHPGTNTGELFF; CDR3nt: TGCGCCAGCAGCTTGCACCCGGGTACGAACACCGGGGAACTGTTTTTT
j_gene: TRBJ2-1; v_gene: TRBV5-1; d_gene: TRBD2; abundance: once; CDR3aa: CASSDGTSGRNGQFF; CDR3nt: TGCGCCAGCAGCGACGGGACTAGCGGGAGGAATGGGCAGTTCTTC
j_gene: TRBJ2-7; v_gene: TRBV7-2; d_gene: TRBD1; abundance: -; CDR3aa: CASSPGTGYYEQYF; CDR3nt: TGTGCCAGCAGCCCCGGGACAGGGTACTACGAGCAGTACTTC
j_gene: TRBJ1-2; v_gene: TRBV9; d_gene: TRBD1; abundance: -; CDR3aa: CASSPGQANYGYTF; CDR3nt: TGTGCCAGCAGCCCAGGACAGGCCAACTATGGCTACACCTTC
j_gene: TRBJ2-1; v_gene: TRBV9; d_gene: -; abundance: -; CDR3aa: CASSLVPDSQSEQFF; CDR3nt: TGTGCCAGCAGCCTAGTCCCGGACTCCCAGTCCGAGCAGTTCTTC
j_gene: TRBJ2-7; v_gene: TRBV28; d_gene: TRBD2; abundance: -; CDR3aa: CASRPSLASGYEQYF; CDR3nt: TGTGCCAGCAGACCATCGCTGGCTAGCGGCTACGAGCAGTACTTC
j_gene: TRBJ2-3; v_gene: TRBV28; d_gene: TRBD2; abundance: -; CDR3aa: CASGKGSGGADTQYF; CDR3nt: TGTGCCAGCGGCAAAGGCAGCGGGGGTGCAGATACGCAGTATTTT
j_gene: TRBJ2-7; v_gene: TRBV5-1; d_gene: TRBD2; abundance: -; CDR3aa: CASSSTSGYEQYF; CDR3nt: TGCGCCAGCAGCTCGACTAGCGGCTACGAGCAGTACTTC
j_gene: TRBJ1-6; v_gene: TRBV6-1; d_gene: -; abundance: -; CDR3aa: CASSDRQGVSHSPLHF; CDR3nt: TGTGCCAGCAGTGACCGCCAGGGTGTCTCTCATTCACCCCTCCACTTT
j_gene: TRBJ2-3; v_gene: TRBV29-1; d_gene: TRBD2; abundance: -; CDR3aa: CSVPTSGTTDTQYF; CDR3nt: TGCAGCGTTCCGACTAGCGGAACCACAGATACGCAGTATTTT
j_gene: TRBJ1-6; v_gene: TRBV7-9; d_gene: -; abundance: once; CDR3aa: CASSLAGGQRGRSPLHF; CDR3nt: TGTGCCAGCAGCTTAGCTGGAGGGCAACGGGGTCGATCACCCCTCCACTTT
j_gene: TRBJ2-1; v_gene: TRBV5-8; d_gene: TRBD2; abundance: -; CDR3aa: CASSRTRTSFDNEQFF; CDR3nt: TGTGCCAGCAGCAGGACGCGGACTAGTTTCGACAATGAGCAGTTCTTC
j_gene: TRBJ1-2; v_gene: TRBV28; d_gene: -; abundance: -; CDR3aa: CAAGREYGYTF; CDR3nt: TGTGCCGCGGGGCGGGAATATGGCTACACCTTC
j_gene: TRBJ1-5; v_gene: TRBV7-2; d_gene: -; abundance: -; CDR3aa: CASSLDTVPQPQHF; CDR3nt: TGTGCCAGCAGCTTAGATACGGTTCCCCAGCCCCAGCATTTT
j_gene: TRBJ2-1; v_gene: TRBV20-1; d_gene: -; abundance: -; CDR3aa: CSASMYNEQFF; CDR3nt: TGCAGTGCTAGTATGTACAATGAGCAGTTCTTC
j_gene: TRBJ1-5; v_gene: TRBV4-1; d_gene: TRBD1; abundance: -; CDR3aa: CASSRGQGGSNQPQHF; CDR3nt: TGCGCCAGCAGCCGGGGACAGGGGGGTTCCAATCAGCCCCAGCATTTT